The entry below gives a single TCR beta chain sequence along with its context. This clonotype was found many times. No antigen is known for it. Per-nucleotide qualities are absent, and no much larger clonotype sits a single base away. After removal of 5 bases from V and 2 bases from J, the junction retains 2 bases not matched to a gene. CDR1 SGHTA and CDR2 FQGNSA are derived from the germline V gene. CDR3 length: 15 amino acids, cysteine to phenylalanine. Kept here is only the CDR3 DNA, which spans 45 bases and is read in frame from base 1. The TCR beta CDR3 regions were amplified from the RNA transcripts. For the first round of RT-PCR on the TCR CDR3, the HTBI primer set was used together with the Qiagen OneStep RT-PCR kit. The libraries were constructed in a second round of multiplex PCR and then size-selected and purified. Sequencing of the libraries was done on an Illumina HiSeq2000 using paired-end 100 bp reads. The original methods were these. SOAPnuke was used to process the raw data, with reads discarded if the reads contained adapters or uncalled bases, had a mean Phred below 15, or lacked an exact constant-primer or identifier match. High-quality paired reads were merged using COPE v1.2.5, and each unique nucleotide sequence was defined as a clonotype. MiTCR v1.1 was used to align the clonotypes against IMGT TRBV, TRBD and TRBJ reference segments. Analysis was restricted to V-J combinations with a frequency above 0.0001, which covered roughly 99% of repertoires. A TCS score was defined as the ratio between F50 (clonal expansion) and ExV (chaos), using BLOSUM62-based TCRdist between CDR3 peptides within each V-J. Welch's t-statistics and random forest reduced approximately 520 V-J features to some 14, which were used in a naive Bayes classifier (R e1071). TCRdb reran the public reads through fastp at Q25 and MiXCR, keeping productive beta chains. Every distinct CDR3 protein forms one entry, paired with its most common genes and DNA. TCRdb's processing, not the study's, gives the V and J calls here. A total of about 400,000 distinct CDR3 sequences appear in this sample, roughly 13% of them only once. 9.2% of the sample goes to the ten largest clones.

These data belong to a study of T cells in Graves' hyperthyroidism and ophthalmopathy (dated by TCRdb to between 2018 and 2020). In the study overall: Peripheral blood was sampled at the time of initial diagnosis, prior to any treatment. TCR V-J signatures able to tell the groups apart were searched for in a discovery cohort of more than 90 patients, of whom 43 had Graves' ophthalmopathy and roughly 58 had stable Graves' hyperthyroidism. An independent validation cohort of under 20 hyperthyroidism patients and approximately 17 patients who later progressed to ophthalmopathy tested prospective prediction of ophthalmopathy. The 100 discovery patients were randomly divided into training and test sets at a 7:3 ratio. Thyroid tissue and blood T-cell repertoires from several Graves' hyperthyroidism patients were also compared in the study. After blood sampling, hyperthyroidism patients were treated with methimazole at a starting dose of 30 mg daily, and ophthalmopathy patients were treated with high-dose intravenous methylprednisolone. The paper reports TCR Vbeta CDR3 sequencing of over 120 peripheral blood samples: approximately 43 ophthalmopathy, around 80 hyperthyroidism and around 17 progressor patients. The research as a whole found: Most expanded thyroid clonotypes (frequency above 0.001) were also found in blood, which suggests that blood repertoires may mirror thyroid immune responses. In validation, the model predicted progression to ophthalmopathy a median of approximately 6.6 months before onset, with roughly 68% sensitivity and about 72% specificity. Sample size was not statistically predetermined, and blinding of investigators to group allocation was not performed. Ophthalmopathy was separated from stable hyperthyroidism by a 13 V-J signature model, with 87.88% sensitivity and approximately 81% specificity obtained in cross-validation and 80%/75% obtained in testing.

Graves' hyperthyroidism was defined as stable when no progression to ophthalmopathy occurred over 18 months of follow-up. The hyperthyroidism patients were between 18 and 65 years old and newly diagnosed, with a disease duration of less than 2 months. Any patient with an uncontrolled infection, another autoimmune disease, pregnancy or lactation was excluded. Diagnoses relied on clinical symptoms, serum thyroxine and TRAb, thyroid ultrasound and orbital computed tomography. PBMCs were isolated from 8 to 10 ml of fresh peripheral blood by Ficoll-Paque density gradient centrifugation. Total RNA was extracted with Trizol reagent, and quality was checked on an Agilent 2100 Bioanalyzer.

Specimen: blood. Recombination connected TRBV7-2 to TRBJ2-6; TRBD2 agrees with 8 junctional bases. This sequence was found in a woman between 18 and 29 years old with Graves' hyperthyroidism. The sequence in DNA is TGTGCCAGCAGCGGCGGGGGGACTGGGGCCAACGTCCTGACTTTC. Its protein is CASSGGGTGANVLTF.